Following are 4 T cell receptor beta chains from one sample sequenced in a study of cytomegalovirus exposure and HLA in healthy donors. The PCR employed 60 Vbeta primers together with 13 Jbeta primers. Produced via immunoSEQ multiplex PCR; TCRdb's table is partial and in-frame only. The sample contains about 160,000 clones, 82% of which appear only once. The material sequenced was PBMCs. The receptor source for this set is a man aged 50-60 years in good health and CMV-seropositive.

The CDR3 sequence: CASSHRGPYEQYF. The CDR3 nucleotides read TGTGCCAGTAGTCACAGGGGGCCGTACGAGCAGTACTTC. The V gene is TRBV19, the J gene TRBJ2-7, with 9 bases fitting TRBD1. Germline-derived CDR1 and CDR2 are LNHDA and SQIVND (reference sequence). The CDR3 covers 13 residues. J was trimmed by 4 bases and V by 5 bases; bases with no gene match: 3. The variable domain in full, with the rest retrieved from reference TRBV19 and TRBJ2-7, is DGGITQSPKYLFRKEGQNVTLSCEQNLNHDAMYWYRQDPGQGLRLIYYSQIVNDFQKGDIAEGYSVSREKKESFPLTVTSAQKNPTAFYLCASSHRGPYEQYFGPGTRLTVT.

The CDR3 region has the DNA TGTGCCAGCAAGCCCCAGGTTGGCTACACCTTC. This gives the protein CASKPQVGYTF. The chain joins TRBV2 to TRBJ1-2; D unresolved. CDR3 length: 11 amino acids. Germline assignment: CDR1 SNHLY and CDR2 FYNNEI. The germline V and J ends were trimmed by 7 bases and 7 bases, with 10 bases remaining between them.

The V gene is TRBV6-5, the J gene TRBJ2-1; no clear D. V lost 6 bases and J 5 bases, leaving 17 bases between the germline ends. This CDR3 spans 15 amino acids. Germline V gives CDR1 MNHEY, CDR2 SVGAGI. CDR3 loop: CASSLGGATNNEQFF. As DNA, the CDR3 is TGTGCCAGCAGCCTTGGCGGAGCCACGAACAATGAGCAGTTCTTC.

The chain joins TRBV6-5 to TRBJ2-2, with a tentative D call TRBD1 (6 bases). The CDR3 totals 14 residues. The germline gives CDR1 MNHEY, CDR2 SVGAGI. Trimming stripped 7 bases from V and 5 bases from J, with 14 bases between. The CDR3 bases are TGTGCCAGCACCATCATGGGGGCGACCGGGGAGCTGTTTTTT. Its translation: CASTIMGATGELFF.